These 20 T cell receptor beta chains originate from one sample sequenced in a study of blood T cells in healthy people across ages. Through a sample-barcoded 5' primer and a J-beta primer mix, a second PCR was run for roughly 6 to 12 cycles. MiXCR, applied by TCRdb to the 5' RACE reads, yields one record per CDR3 protein. The repertoire consists of over 950,000 distinct CDR3 sequences, with roughly 51% occurring once and the leading ten covering roughly a fifth. The sequencing input was blood. These receptor sequences come from a woman aged 55-69 years in good health.

The gene calls are TRBV25-1 and TRBJ2-3; D gene uncertain. Trimming stripped 6 bases from V and 6 bases from J, with 10 bases between. The CDR3 has 12 amino acids. CDR1 is MGHDK and CDR2 is SYGVNS in the germline V gene. The CDR3 DNA follows: TGTGCCAGCAGCGCCTACCGCGATACGCAGTATTTT. This encodes CASSAYRDTQYF.

This clonotype has a handful of counts. The chain links TRBV15 to TRBJ2-3; 9 bases map to TRBD1. CDR3 length: 15 amino acids. CDR1 LNHNV and CDR2 YYDKDF come from the germline V gene (reference sequence). V shed 5 bases, J shed 7 bases, and the junction held 10 bases outside the gene matches. The CDR3 nucleotides are TGTGCCACCAGCGCCCGGGACAGGGCTCTTAATACGCAGTATTTT. Protein: CATSARDRALNTQYF.

This chain links TRBV12-3 or TRBV12-4 with TRBJ1-1; D is unclear. The CDR3 has 13 residues. The V end was cut by 4 bases, the J end by 5 bases, with 11 bases between. CDR3 loop: CASSSRTITEAFF. CDR3 sequence (DNA): TGTGCCAGCAGTTCCCGGACGATTACTGAAGCTTTCTTT.

Many counts were recorded for this clonotype. This chain uses TRBV13 with TRBJ2-3, with 8 bases aligning to TRBD2. V was clipped by 5 bases and J by 3 bases; unmatched bases: 7. The CDR3 has 15 amino acids. Per germline, CDR1 PRHDT and CDR2 FYEKMQ (reference sequence). In DNA, the CDR3 is TGTGCCAGCAGCCGAGCGGGAGATGAGACAGATACGCAGTATTTT. This codes for CASSRAGDETDTQYF.

The V call is TRBV5-1, the J call TRBJ2-7, with TRBD1 matching over 8 bases. The CDR3 length is 14 residues. CDR1 and CDR2 (germline): SGHRS, YFSETQ. V lost 3 bases and J lost 2; bases outside the gene matches: 4. CDR3 bases: TGCGCCAGCAGCTGGACAGGGAATACCTACGAGCAGTACTTC. Translating it yields CASSWTGNTYEQYF.

Only a few counts were recorded for this clonotype. This chain uses TRBV20-1 with TRBJ2-1; tentatively, D is TRBD1 (6 bases). Trimming cost V 5 bases and J 10 bases, with 15 bases left between them. Germline CDR1 and CDR2: DFQATT and SNEGSKA (reference sequence). The length of the CDR3 is 12 residues. The CDR3 reads CSALGQLDEQFF. In nucleotides, the CDR3 is TGCAGTGCTCTAGGACAGTTGGACGAGCAGTTCTTC.

As concerns this clonotype: One junction end disagrees with the germline gene, perhaps due to a read error. This chain links TRBV18 with TRBJ2-4; D might be TRBD2 (5 bases). The CDR3 has 14 residues. The germline V gene encodes CDR1 KGHSH and CDR2 LQKENI. CDR3 coding DNA: TGTGCCAACTCACCGGACTTGGCCAAAAACATTCAGTACTTC. It is translated as CANSPDLAKNIQYF.

The sample holds many counts of this clonotype. The rearrangement uses TRBV7-2 and TRBJ2-7, with D maybe TRBD2 (6 bases). The V gene's germline CDR1 is SGHTA and CDR2 FQGNSA. The germline V and J ends were trimmed by 5 bases and 4 bases, with 12 bases remaining between them. The CDR3 loop spans 13 amino acids. CDR3 in amino acids: CASSLGSLYEQYF. The CDR3 nucleotides read TGTGCCAGCAGCCTCGGGAGTTTGTACGAGCAGTACTTC.

The chain carries TRBV12-3 or TRBV12-4 and TRBJ1-5; D gene unclear. The CDR3 is 15 amino acids. Between the trimmed V and J ends, which lost 0 bases and 2 bases, there was a span of 8 bases. The CDR3 here is CASSLAGSGNQPQHF. The CDR3 DNA is TGTGCCAGCAGTTTAGCAGGATCAGGCAATCAGCCCCAGCATTTT.

The CDR3, as DNA: TGTGCCAGCCAAGGTTGGAACAGGGATGCTGGGGCCAACGTCCTGACTTTC. Its protein product is CASQGWNRDAGANVLTF. The chain carries TRBV27 and TRBJ2-6; a possible D gene is TRBD1 (6 bases). This CDR3 is built from 17 residues. CDR1 MNHEY and CDR2 SMNVEV come from the germline V gene (reference sequence). V was clipped by 8 bases and J by 2 bases, with 19 bases between them.

This clonotype has more than one count but fewer than ten. This chain joins TRBV6-2 or TRBV6-3 and TRBJ2-7; possibly TRBD1 for D (5 bases). CDR3 size: 12 residues. The V end lost 8 bases, the J end lost 2 bases, and 10 bases lay between the germline ends. Germline CDR1 and CDR2: MNHEY and SVGEGT. This chain's CDR3 is CASAPGTYEQYF. Written as DNA, the CDR3 is TGTGCCAGCGCCCCAGGGACCTACGAGCAGTACTTC.

This clonotype was seen repeatedly, ten times or more. This rearrangement joins TRBV4-3 to TRBJ2-1; weak D call: TRBD2 (5 bases). There are 15 residues in the CDR3. Looked up from germline, CDR1 is LGHNA and CDR2 is YSLEER. V lost 4 bases to trimming and J lost 8 bases, with 18 bases between them. CDR3 amino acids: CASSPSWIGSDEQFF. CDR3 sequence (DNA): TGCGCCAGCAGCCCGTCTTGGATAGGGAGCGATGAGCAGTTCTTC.

The J gene is TRBJ2-7, the V gene TRBV27; 13 nucleotides align to TRBD2. The V and J ends lost 8 bases and 6 bases, in that order; junction bases with no gene match: 7. The CDR3 contains 14 residues. Germline CDR1 reads MNHEY; CDR2 reads SMNVEV (reference sequence). CDR3 sequence (DNA): TGTGCCAGCCGACCGGGACTAGCGGGGCGCGAGCAGTACTTC. This gives the protein CASRPGLAGREQYF.

The chain employs TRBV5-1 and TRBJ1-4; D not certain. CDR1 and CDR2 (germline): SGHRS, YFSETQ. The CDR3 length is 15 residues. Trimming pared 0 bases from V and 4 bases from J, leaving 10 bases between. The CDR3 DNA reads TGCGCCAGCAGCTTGGACAGTGTTCTTAATGAAAAACTGTTTTTT. Translation gives CASSLDSVLNEKLFF.

The count of this clonotype is one. The CDR3 region is CASSYNSGYEQYF. The CDR3 coding sequence is TGTGCCAGCAGTTATAATAGCGGCTACGAGCAGTACTTC. The V gene is TRBV6-5, the J gene TRBJ2-7; D may be TRBD2 (6 bases). Trimming took off 3 bases at V and 3 bases at J, with 9 bases between the two ends. CDR3 size: 13 residues. Germline V gene lookup returns CDR1 MNHEY and CDR2 SVGAGI.

The chain has TRBV20-1 and TRBJ2-4, with 10 bases identical to TRBD2. The DNA end lines up better with TRBJ2-7; the J call may be wrong. CDR3 size: 14 residues. Germline-derived CDR1 and CDR2 are DFQATT and SNEGSKA (reference sequence). CDR3 region: CSPQVLAGSYEQYF. The CDR3 DNA sequence: TGCAGTCCCCAAGTACTAGCGGGATCCTACGAGCAGTACTTC.

This rearrangement joins TRBV6-5 to TRBJ2-3; weak D call: TRBD2 (5 bases). V lost 6 bases and J 4 bases, leaving 11 bases between the germline ends. The CDR3 sequence is 13 residues long. Per germline, CDR1 MNHEY and CDR2 SVGAGI. The CDR3 loop reads CASSGTGADTQYF. Here the CDR3 DNA reads TGTGCCAGCAGCGGAACCGGGGCAGATACGCAGTATTTT.

This clonotype appeared a few times. This chain joins TRBV29-1 and TRBJ2-1; no firm D call. CDR3 size: 10 residues. Trimming shortened V by 2 bases and J by 6 bases, and 2 bases separated the two germline ends. Germline V gene data show CDR1 as SQVTM and CDR2 as ANQGSEA. CDR3: CSVEFNEQFF. The CDR3 bases are TGCAGCGTTGAATTCAATGAGCAGTTCTTC.

This clonotype came up a few times. The chain joins TRBV20-1 to TRBJ2-3; 7 bases are a match to TRBD2. CDR3 length: 15 residues. Germline CDR1 reads DFQATT; CDR2 reads SNEGSKA (reference sequence). J lost 4 bases, V lost 3 bases, and 10 bases had no gene match. The chain's CDR3 is CSARGGGSNPDTQYF. CDR3 coding DNA: TGCAGTGCTAGGGGAGGCGGGAGTAACCCAGATACGCAGTATTTT.

This clonotype was observed a few times. The chain is built from TRBV7-2 and TRBJ2-1; 11 bases match TRBD2. Trimming took 0 bases from V and 4 from J; bases not matched to a gene: 5. Germline assignment: CDR1 SGHTA and CDR2 FQGNSA. The CDR3 covers 17 residues. This chain's CDR3 is CASSLAGLAGGYNEQFF. CDR3 bases: TGTGCCAGCAGCTTAGCAGGGCTAGCGGGAGGATACAATGAGCAGTTCTTC.